The following is a T cell receptor beta chain sequence with its context. V lost 5 bases and J 0 bases, leaving 11 bases between the germline ends. The CDR3 is made up of 15 amino acids. Germline values: CDR1 LNHDA, CDR2 SQIVND (reference sequence). TCRdb keeps only in-frame clones here, not all; method: immunoSEQ multiplex PCR. This sample yields roughly 2,000,000 clones, of which roughly 95% are seen a single time; about 1.6% belongs to the top ten. Terminally differentiated effector memory CD45RA+ cells were excluded from the naive CD8 cells, which were CD45RO-negative and positively selected for CCR7. This sample stems from a study of shared clonotypes between healthy human individuals.

The sequence was collected from a young man in good health. Some clones in this sample may be carry-over from other donors' samples. Sequencing used naive CD8+ T cells from PBMCs. The rearrangement uses TRBV19 and TRBJ2-1, with D perhaps matching TRBD2 (6 bases). DNA for the CDR3: TGTGCCAGTAGTTTGTCCGGGGGCTCCTACAATGAGCAGTTCTTC. Translating gives CASSLSGGSYNEQFF.